These T cell receptor beta chains were read from a single sample in a study of T cells after yellow fever vaccination. TCRdb processed the 5' RACE reads anew with MiXCR; each CDR3 protein has one entry. In the table there are some 300,000 distinct CDR3 sequences, 8.5% to 10% of which are singletons. The source was CD4+ T cells sorted from PBMCs, collected 5 days after the yellow fever booster vaccination. These receptor sequences come from a man between 18 and 35 years old who received the YFV17D yellow fever vaccine. Each CDR3 is given with its conserved first and last residue. D genes are given only for firm matches. Size is omitted from some rows. Given values are once, few, many or a class for expanded clones.

CDR3 protein	CDR3 DNA	clone size	D gene	V gene	J gene
CASSPNMDPQYF	TGTGCCAGCAGCCCCAACATGGATCCGCAGTATTTT	few	.	TRBV7-2	TRBJ2-3
CATSRDRAYTEAFF	TGTGCCACCAGCAGAGACAGGGCGTACACTGAAGCTTTCTTT	many	.	TRBV15	TRBJ1-1
CASSLNAETEAFF	TGTGCCAGCAGTTTAAATGCGGAAACTGAAGCTTTCTTT	.	.	TRBV12-3/TRBV12-4	TRBJ1-1
CASSEGTGLYYEQYF	TGTGCCAGCAGTGAAGGGACAGGGCTATATTACGAGCAGTACTTC	many	TRBD1	TRBV2	TRBJ2-7
CAISDSRRTDTQYF	TGTGCCATCAGTGATTCTAGACGCACAGATACGCAGTATTTT	few	.	TRBV10-3	TRBJ2-3
CASNVQARWNGYYGYTF	TGTGCCAGCAATGTTCAGGCCAGGTGGAACGGGTACTATGGCTACACCTTC	.	.	TRBV6-5	TRBJ1-2
CSATQSSNQPQHF	TGCAGTGCAACACAGAGTAGCAATCAGCCCCAGCATTTT	.	.	TRBV20-1	TRBJ1-5
CASSLRPGQGNEKLFF	TGCGCCAGCAGCCTTAGACCGGGACAGGGGAATGAAAAACTGTTTTTT	.	TRBD1	TRBV5-1	TRBJ1-4
CASSFLAPYEQYF	TGTGCCAGCAGCTTCCTTGCTCCCTACGAGCAGTACTTC	.	.	TRBV7-2	TRBJ2-7
CASSQVTGSYNYGYTF	TGTGCCAGCAGCCAAGTGACAGGGTCCTATAACTATGGCTACACCTTC	.	TRBD1	TRBV3-1	TRBJ1-2
CASSSTVGTAGELFF	TGTGCCAGCAGCTCCACGGTGGGGACGGCCGGGGAGCTGTTTTTT	many	.	TRBV7-3	TRBJ2-2
CASSETSGGETQYF	TGTGCCAGCAGTGAAACTAGCGGGGGCGAGACCCAGTACTTC	many	TRBD2	TRBV6-1	TRBJ2-5
CSATPGDQPQHF	TGCAGTGCTACCCCAGGAGATCAGCCCCAGCATTTT	few	.	TRBV20-1	TRBJ1-5
CASSRSTGSDGNTIYF	TGTGCCAGCAGCCGCTCGACAGGGTCAGATGGAAACACCATATATTTT	few	TRBD1	TRBV7-3	TRBJ1-3
CASSLGAAGGSFEQFF	TGCGCCAGCAGCTTGGGAGCGGCAGGGGGTTCCTTTGAGCAGTTCTTC	few	TRBD1	TRBV5-1	TRBJ2-1
CASTRGESTDTQYF	TGTGCCAGCACCCGGGGGGAGTCCACAGATACGCAGTATTTT	few	TRBD2	TRBV7-2	TRBJ2-3
CASSLADQLTGELFF	TGTGCCAGCAGCTTAGCGGACCAACTCACCGGGGAGCTGTTTTTT	.	.	TRBV7-2	TRBJ2-2
CAISDRGGQPQHF	TGTGCCATCAGTGACAGGGGTGGTCAGCCCCAGCATTTT	.	.	TRBV10-3	TRBJ1-5
CSVIRGDTQYF	TGCAGTGTTATCAGGGGAGATACGCAGTATTTT	many	.	TRBV20-1	TRBJ2-3
CSARDLGYSNGEKLFF	TGCAGTGCTAGAGATCTAGGTTACAGCAATGGTGAAAAACTGTTTTTT	few	.	TRBV20-1	TRBJ1-4
CASSFRTGGAGITLHF	TGTGCCAGCAGTTTCCGGACAGGGGGCGCGGGGATCACCCTCCACTTT	few	TRBD1	TRBV27	TRBJ1-6
CASSQGLATRPGANVLTF	TGTGCCAGCAGCCAAGGACTAGCAACAAGGCCTGGGGCCAACGTCCTGACTTTC	few	TRBD2	TRBV4-2	TRBJ2-6
CASSQQRGGIETQYF	TGTGCCAGCAGCCAACAGCGGGGGGGCATAGAGACCCAGTACTTC	few	TRBD2	TRBV3-1	TRBJ2-5
CAIPDRRYGYTF	TGTGCCATCCCCGATCGACGCTATGGCTACACCTTC	.	.	TRBV28	TRBJ1-2
CASSLFAGYGTNEQFF	TGTGCCAGCAGCTTGTTTGCCGGGTATGGGACCAATGAGCAGTTCTTC	few	.	TRBV5-4	TRBJ2-1